This is a list of T cell receptor beta chains from one sample in a study of blood T cell repertoires in COVID-19. Assay: immunoSEQ multiplex PCR; the TCRdb copy retains only in-frame clones and omits some. The sample shows about 26,000 clones, around 91% of them seen only once. The specimen was peripheral blood. These receptors were obtained from a man between 65 and 79 years old with acute or convalescent COVID-19. Each CDR3 is given with its conserved first and last residue. A D gene is named only where the DNA matches it firmly.

-,TRBJ2-2,TRBV5-4,CASSLEGGRTGELFF
TRBD1,TRBJ2-7,TRBV5-4,CASSSAGYRGTEQYF
TRBD1,TRBJ1-2,TRBV12-3/TRBV12-4,CASTRTGGDGYTF
TRBD2,TRBJ2-5,TRBV18,CASSPRAGGLQETQYF
TRBD1,TRBJ2-1,TRBV7-2,CASSLGQGIYNEQFF
TRBD1,TRBJ1-5,TRBV29-1,CSVATGTGLGQPQHF
-,TRBJ1-5,TRBV6-2/TRBV6-3,CASSYSTGSGYSNQPQHF
TRBD1,TRBJ1-3,TRBV19,CASTQEGASGNTIYF
TRBD1,TRBJ1-2,TRBV7-9,CASSPNRGDYGYTF
TRBD2,TRBJ2-5,TRBV3-1/TRBV3-2,CASSRTPAGTRAETQYF
TRBD2,TRBJ2-3,TRBV2,CASSILASSTDTQYF
-,TRBJ2-4,TRBV19,CASSPRGGHPDF
-,TRBJ2-2,TRBV4-3,CASSQESVAVINTGELFF
TRBD2,TRBJ2-1,TRBV7-3,CASSRDGLGKQFF
TRBD2,TRBJ2-1,TRBV7-2,CASSFTSGSNEQFF
TRBD1,TRBJ1-4,TRBV28,CASSSGTGDVGEKLFF
-,TRBJ2-7,TRBV6-2/TRBV6-3,CASSYGPGTYEQYF
TRBD1,TRBJ2-1,TRBV11-3,CASSPRMADRGGNEQFF
-,TRBJ1-1,TRBV6-5,CASHNEAEAFF
TRBD1,TRBJ1-4,TRBV29-1,CSVGGGQGNEKLFF
-,TRBJ1-5,TRBV6-5,CASSLSSAGIQPQHF
TRBD1,TRBJ2-4,TRBV6-6,CASSGQGLDIQYF
-,TRBJ1-3,TRBV5-5,CASSLKHRVASGNTIYF
TRBD1,TRBJ2-5,TRBV29-1,CSVGSISLGTGGTKETQYF
TRBD2,TRBJ2-1,TRBV7-2,CASSFGREADEQFF
-,TRBJ1-1,TRBV9,CASSVARSPTEAFF
-,TRBJ1-5,TRBV7-3,CARPRRNNSNQPQHF
TRBD2,TRBJ2-5,TRBV27,CASSRLAGGETQYF
-,TRBJ2-7,TRBV6-1,CASSRTFPGLQYF
-,TRBJ2-5,TRBV5-1,CASSLAQQETQYF
TRBD1,TRBJ2-7,TRBV6-1,CASSDWTGGYEQYF
TRBD1,TRBJ1-4,TRBV27,CASSSLGTGGTNEKLFF
-,TRBJ2-1,TRBV28,CASSFPSSYNEQFF
TRBD1,TRBJ1-5,TRBV29-1,CSVEAEGAQGQPQHF
-,TRBJ2-1,TRBV2,CASSLSRAIEQFF
TRBD2,TRBJ2-3,TRBV7-7,CASSLGTSGFTDTQYF
TRBD1,TRBJ2-1,TRBV7-2,CASSLGTGTTLNEQFF
TRBD1,TRBJ2-7,TRBV2,CASSETGTGFYEQYF
TRBD1,TRBJ2-7,TRBV6-5,CASSYTGGYEQYF
TRBD2,TRBJ2-2,TRBV3-1/TRBV3-2,CASSQPRAGGTGELFF
-,TRBJ1-1,TRBV27,CASSLRGGDYSTEAFF
-,TRBJ2-2,TRBV6-4,CASSSDTNTGELFF
TRBD2,TRBJ2-1,TRBV5-1,CASSSRAGRSYNEQFF
TRBD2,TRBJ2-5,TRBV9,CASSVGASGSLGETQYF
-,TRBJ1-5,TRBV28,CASSLRVVSNQPQHF
TRBD1,TRBJ1-2,TRBV7-3,CASSNAGTDYGYTF
-,TRBJ1-2,TRBV28,CASSPRFYGYTF
-,TRBJ2-3,TRBV9,CASSPGATSTDTQYF
-,TRBJ1-2,TRBV28,CASSLTTEIHGYTF
TRBD1,TRBJ1-2,TRBV19,CASKSDRGNYGYTF
TRBD1,TRBJ1-2,TRBV27,CASSSPSRGRGPSGGYTF
TRBD2,TRBJ2-5,TRBV9,CASSVDGGSIETQYF
-,TRBJ1-1,TRBV11-3,CASSLGTGQEAFF
-,TRBJ1-3,TRBV18,CASSPPGGLISGNTIYF
TRBD2,TRBJ2-7,TRBV11-2,CASSSSSGTVEQYF
-,TRBJ1-2,TRBV3-1/TRBV3-2,CASSQANPNYGYTF
-,TRBJ2-7,TRBV5-1,CASSPGREGFDGEQYF
-,TRBJ2-5,TRBV28,CASSLQGSAETQYF
TRBD2,TRBJ2-1,TRBV27,CASSLGGTSSEFF
TRBD1,TRBJ2-2,TRBV29-1,CSVGGQGAWTGELFF